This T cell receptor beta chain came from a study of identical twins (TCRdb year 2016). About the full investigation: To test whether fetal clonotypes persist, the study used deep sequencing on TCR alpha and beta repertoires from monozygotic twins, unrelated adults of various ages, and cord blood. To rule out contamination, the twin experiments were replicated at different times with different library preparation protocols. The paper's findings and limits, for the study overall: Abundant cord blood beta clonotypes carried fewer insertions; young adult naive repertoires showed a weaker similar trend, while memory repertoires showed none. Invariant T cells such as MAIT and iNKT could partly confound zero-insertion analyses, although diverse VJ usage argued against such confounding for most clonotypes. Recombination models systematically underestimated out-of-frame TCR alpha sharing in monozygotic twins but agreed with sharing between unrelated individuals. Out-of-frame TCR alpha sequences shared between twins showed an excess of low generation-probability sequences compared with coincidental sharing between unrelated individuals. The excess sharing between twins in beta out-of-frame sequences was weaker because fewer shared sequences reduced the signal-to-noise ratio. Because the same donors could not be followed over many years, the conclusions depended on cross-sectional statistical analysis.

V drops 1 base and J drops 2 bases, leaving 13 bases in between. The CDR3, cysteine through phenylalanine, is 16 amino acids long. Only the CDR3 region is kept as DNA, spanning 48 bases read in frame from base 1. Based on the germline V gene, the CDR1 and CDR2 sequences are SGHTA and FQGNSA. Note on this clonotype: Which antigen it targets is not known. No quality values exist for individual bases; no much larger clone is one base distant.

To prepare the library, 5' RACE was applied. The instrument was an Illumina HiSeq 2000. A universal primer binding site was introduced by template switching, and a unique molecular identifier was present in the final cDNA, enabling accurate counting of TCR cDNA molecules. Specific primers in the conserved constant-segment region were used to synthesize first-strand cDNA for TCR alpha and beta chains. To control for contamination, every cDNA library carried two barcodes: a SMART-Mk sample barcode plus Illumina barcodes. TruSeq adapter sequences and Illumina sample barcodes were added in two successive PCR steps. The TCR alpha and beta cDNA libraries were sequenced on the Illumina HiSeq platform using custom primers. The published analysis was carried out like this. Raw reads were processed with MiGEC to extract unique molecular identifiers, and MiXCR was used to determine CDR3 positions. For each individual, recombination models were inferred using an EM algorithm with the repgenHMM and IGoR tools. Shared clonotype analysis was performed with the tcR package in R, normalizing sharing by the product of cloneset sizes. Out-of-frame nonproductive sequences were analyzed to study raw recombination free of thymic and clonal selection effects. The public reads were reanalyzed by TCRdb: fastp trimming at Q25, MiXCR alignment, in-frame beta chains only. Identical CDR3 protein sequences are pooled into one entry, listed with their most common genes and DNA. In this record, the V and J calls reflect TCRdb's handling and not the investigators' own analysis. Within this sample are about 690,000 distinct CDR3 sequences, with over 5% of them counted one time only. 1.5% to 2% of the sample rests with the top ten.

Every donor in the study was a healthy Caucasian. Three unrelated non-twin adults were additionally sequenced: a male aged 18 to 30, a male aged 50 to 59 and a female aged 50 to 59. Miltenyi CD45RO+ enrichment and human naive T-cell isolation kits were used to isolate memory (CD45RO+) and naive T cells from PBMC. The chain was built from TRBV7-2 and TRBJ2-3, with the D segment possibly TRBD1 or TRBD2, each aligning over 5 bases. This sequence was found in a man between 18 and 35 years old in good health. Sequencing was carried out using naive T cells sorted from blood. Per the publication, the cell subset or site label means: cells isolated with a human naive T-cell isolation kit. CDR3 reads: CASSLGMGEPTDTQYF. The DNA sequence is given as TGTGCCAGCAGCTTAGGGATGGGGGAACCCACAGATACGCAGTATTTT.